The 29 T cell receptor beta chains listed next were all sequenced from one sample in a study of blood T cell repertoires in COVID-19. Profiled with immunoSEQ multiplex PCR; TCRdb holds only in-frame clones, not every one. The table records 35,000 to 45,000 clones, 70% to 90% of them present only once. Sample: peripheral blood. All receptors come from a human donor in a cohort sampled during active COVID-19.

Concerning this clone itself: A junction boundary mismatches the germline segment, possibly from a read error. The V and J genes are TRBV7-7 and TRBJ2-5, with 11 bases lining up with TRBD2. The germline gives CDR1 SSHAT, CDR2 FNYEAQ (reference sequence). The CDR3 covers 15 residues. The CDR3 DNA is TGTGCTAGCAGCAACCGGACTAGCGGGCTAGAGACCCAGTACTTC. This codes for CASSNRTSGLETQYF.

The chain links TRBV18 to TRBJ2-7; D might be TRBD2 (6 bases). V was shortened by 3 bases and J by 4 bases, with 19 bases between the two germline ends. CDR1 and CDR2 (germline): KGHSH, LQKENI. There are 16 residues in the CDR3. This CDR3 reads CASSPGTGVLGYEQYF. The CDR3 DNA follows: TGTGCCAGCTCACCCGGTACGGGAGTCCTCGGGTACGAGCAGTACTTC.

This chain links TRBV3-1 (or the pseudogene TRBV3-2) with TRBJ2-2; D is perhaps TRBD1 (6 bases). V was cut by 4 bases and J by 4 bases, with 16 bases left in between. The V gene's germline CDR1 is LGHDT and CDR2 YNNKEL (reference sequence). CDR3 size: 16 residues. The CDR3: CASSLKQGKGTGELFF. DNA of the CDR3: TGTGCCAGCAGCCTCAAACAGGGAAAAGGCACCGGGGAGCTGTTTTTT.

To note about this clone: This CDR3 is also generated by other DNA sequences in the sample. V gene TRBV20-1 combines with J gene TRBJ1-5; no reliable D call. The CDR3 length is 11 residues. In germline, CDR1 is DFQATT, CDR2 SNEGSKA (reference sequence). V shed 1 base and J shed 5 bases, with 3 bases lying between them. This CDR3 reads CSARGDQPQHF. The CDR3, as DNA: TGCAGTGCTAGAGGCGATCAGCCCCAGCATTTT.

CDR3 sequence (DNA): TGTGCCAGCAGTGAAACCCCCCCGAGTAGCAATCAGCCCCAGCATTTT. It codes for CASSETPPSSNQPQHF. The chain recombines TRBV2 with TRBJ1-5; no definite D call. Trimming took off 2 bases at V and 0 bases at J, with 11 bases between the two ends. Germline V CDR1 and CDR2: SNHLY, FYNNEI. There are 16 residues in the CDR3. The whole variable domain, remainder taken from reference TRBV2 and TRBJ1-5, is EPEVTQTPSHQVTQMGQEVILRCVPISNHLYFYWYRQILGQKVEFLVSFYNNEISEKSEIFDDQFSVERPDGSNFTLKIRSTKLEDSAMYFCASSETPPSSNQPQHFGDGTRLSIL.

This sequence joins TRBV5-6 and TRBJ1-5, with TRBD1 identical over 8 bases. After removal of 0 bases from V and 1 base from J, the junction contained 0 bases not matched to a gene. Germline V gives CDR1 SGHDT, CDR2 YYEEEE. The CDR3 length is 15 residues. CDR3 coding DNA: TGTGCCAGCAGCTTGGCAGGGGGCAGCAATCAGCCCCAGCATTTT. Its protein is CASSLAGGSNQPQHF.

V is TRBV6-5 and J is TRBJ1-4; 11 nucleotides align to TRBD1. With V trimmed by 6 bases and J by 11 bases, 11 bases remained unmatched. The germline V gene encodes CDR1 MNHEY and CDR2 SVGAGI. The CDR3 is 15 residues long. The CDR3 nucleotides are TGTGCCAGCAGACCTCGGGACAGGGGGTTTGGGAAACTGTTTTTT. Translating gives CASRPRDRGFGKLFF.

The rearrangement links TRBV27 to TRBJ1-2; D call uncertain. V dropped 0 bases and J dropped 7 bases, with 9 bases sitting between them. Germline lookup yields CDR1 MNHEY and CDR2 SMNVEV (reference sequence). CDR3 length equals 13 residues. The CDR3 loop reads CASSLSGEGGYTF. The CDR3 bases are TGTGCCAGCAGTTTATCCGGGGAGGGTGGCTACACCTTC.

Details on this clone: At one of its ends the junction is not consistent with the germline gene, which may arise from a read error. Other DNA variants within this sample encode the same CDR3. The rearrangement links TRBV5-1 to TRBJ1-1, with D maybe TRBD1 (5 bases). The CDR3 runs to 15 residues. Germline assignment: CDR1 SGHRS and CDR2 YFSETQ. The chain's CDR3 is CASSLVVGLNTEAFF. The CDR3 coding sequence is TGCGCCAGCAGCTTGGTAGTGGGGCTAAACACTGAGGCTTTCTTT.

By sample fraction, this clone is medium-sized. The chain joins TRBV19 to TRBJ2-7; D is perhaps TRBD1 (6 bases). The CDR3 has 14 amino acids. The germline gives CDR1 LNHDA, CDR2 SQIVND (reference sequence). Trimming stripped 3 bases from V and 2 bases from J, with 11 bases between. The CDR3 DNA reads as TGTGCCAGTAGTATGTCAAGGGACACCTACGAGCAGTACTTC. Protein product: CASSMSRDTYEQYF.

The V and J genes are TRBV11-2 and TRBJ2-1, with 7 bases that match TRBD2. V trimming: 4 bases; J trimming: 0 bases; junction bases outside the gene matches: 6. Germline V lookup: CDR1 SGHAT, CDR2 FQNNGV. The CDR3 totals 16 residues. The CDR3 nucleotides are TGTGCCAGCAGCTCCCAACGGGGGGACTCCTACAATGAGCAGTTCTTC. This encodes CASSSQRGDSYNEQFF. The full variable domain, completed using reference TRBV11-2 and TRBJ2-1, is EAGVAQSPRYKIIEKRQSVAFWCNPISGHATLYWYQQILGQGPKLLIQFQNNGVVDDSQLPKDRFSAERLKGVDSTLKIQPAKLEDSAVYLCASSSQRGDSYNEQFFGPGTRLTVL.

The genes are TRBV28 and TRBJ2-5, with D perhaps matching TRBD1 (5 bases). From germline, CDR1 is MDHEN and CDR2 SYDVKM. With 7 bases removed from V and 1 base from J, the gap between germline ends came to 13 bases. This CDR3 spans 14 amino acids. DNA of the CDR3: TGTGCCAGCACCCCTGGACATTTCCAAGAGACCCAGTACTTC. Residues: CASTPGHFQETQYF.

The V call is TRBV12-5, the J call TRBJ2-3; D ambiguous. Trimming removed 1 base from V and 0 bases from J, with 11 bases in between. The CDR3 is 16 amino acids. CDR1 and CDR2 (germline): LGHNT, FRNRAP. CDR3 amino acids: CASGLGRASSTDTQYF. DNA of the CDR3: TGTGCTAGTGGTTTGGGCAGAGCGAGCAGCACAGATACGCAGTATTTT. The complete variable domain, with remaining parts taken from reference TRBV12-5 and TRBJ2-3, reads DARVTQTPRHKVTEMGQEVTMRCQPILGHNTVFWYRQTMMQGLELLAYFRNRAPLDDSGMPKDRFSAEMPDATLATLKIQPSEPRDSAVYFCASGLGRASSTDTQYFGPGTRLTVL.

The J gene is TRBJ2-3, the V gene TRBV12-3 or TRBV12-4; 8 bases fit TRBD1. This CDR3 comprises 13 residues. V lost 6 bases, J lost 4 bases, and 3 bases stayed unmatched. CDR3 in amino acids: CASSDRGPDTQYF. CDR3 in DNA: TGTGCCAGCAGCGACAGGGGCCCAGATACGCAGTATTTT.

V and J are TRBV3-1 (or the pseudogene TRBV3-2) and TRBJ1-2; D might be TRBD1 (6 bases). The CDR3 runs 15 residues. Trimming took off 5 bases at V and 0 bases at J, with 13 bases between the two ends. Germline lookup yields CDR1 LGHDT and CDR2 YNNKEL (reference sequence). Here the CDR3 reads CASSFPGQSNYGYTF. The CDR3 DNA sequence: TGTGCCAGCAGCTTCCCTGGACAGTCTAACTATGGCTACACCTTC.

V and J are TRBV11-1 and TRBJ2-5, with 9 bases matching TRBD1. The CDR3 is made up of 13 amino acids. Germline V gives CDR1 SGHAT, CDR2 FQDESV (reference sequence). V gave up 5 bases and J gave up 5 bases; unmatched junction bases: 3. The CDR3 DNA sequence: TGTGCCAGCAGCGTCGGACAGGGGGAGACCCAGTACTTC. Protein: CASSVGQGETQYF.

The J gene is TRBJ1-5, the V gene TRBV12-5; 9 bases line up with TRBD1. Per germline, CDR1 LGHNT and CDR2 FRNRAP. V was pared by 5 bases and J by 7 bases, with 9 bases of the junction left unmatched. The CDR3 sequence is 15 residues long. CDR3 in amino acids: CASGDLTGGRQPQHF. The DNA for the CDR3 is TGTGCTAGTGGTGATTTGACAGGGGGAAGACAGCCCCAGCATTTT.

The J gene is TRBJ1-1, the V gene TRBV12-3 or TRBV12-4; D is undetermined. The CDR3 loop spans 13 amino acids. Between the trimmed V and J ends, which lost 5 bases and 8 bases, there was a span of 15 bases. The CDR3 nucleotides are TGTGCCAGCAGTGCTGCCATGGGCGTCGAAGCTTTCTTT. It is translated as CASSAAMGVEAFF.

The chain joins TRBV6-6 to TRBJ2-3; tentative D call: TRBD2 (6 bases). Germline V CDR1 and CDR2: MNHNY, SVGAGI (reference sequence). V dropped 6 bases and J dropped 1 base, with 17 bases sitting between them. The CDR3 loop spans 16 amino acids. The CDR3 DNA is TGTGCCAGCAGCCGGTGGAGGGAACGAGGCACAGATACGCAGTATTTT. Translation: CASSRWRERGTDTQYF.

This clone was seen just once. This rearrangement joins TRBV4-2 to TRBJ1-2; D is possibly TRBD1 (6 bases). The CDR3 has 16 amino acids. V lost 1 base, J lost 3 bases, and 15 bases lay in between. Germline CDR1 and CDR2: LGHNA and YNFKEQ. The CDR3 DNA reads as TGTGCCAGCAGCCAAGCGAGGGGGACACAGGACTATGGCTACACCTTC. Amino acids: CASSQARGTQDYGYTF.

The chain uses TRBV5-5 and TRBJ1-3; D not certain. Germline CDR1 SGHKS, CDR2 YYEKEE (reference sequence). Trimming pared 2 bases from V and 2 bases from J, leaving 17 bases between. The CDR3 runs to 17 residues. The CDR3 spells CASSLGSTGTTGNTIYF. As DNA, the CDR3 is TGTGCCAGCAGCTTAGGGTCAACGGGAACTACTGGAAACACCATATATTTT.

This clone has only a few counts. This rearrangement joins TRBV7-9 to TRBJ1-5; TRBD1 matches at 9 bases. The V segment lost 2 bases and the J segment 8 bases; nucleotides outside the gene matches: 10. This CDR3 has 16 residues. The germline V gene has CDR1 SEHNR and CDR2 FQNEAQ (reference sequence). The DNA for the CDR3 is TGTGCCAGCAGCTTATATCAATCGACAGGGGGAGAGCCCCAGCATTTT. Protein sequence: CASSLYQSTGGEPQHF.

The V call is TRBV29-1, the J call TRBJ1-1, with D perhaps matching TRBD1 (6 bases). This CDR3 spans 14 amino acids. Germline CDR1 and CDR2: SQVTM and ANQGSEA. The germline V and J ends were trimmed by 7 bases and 1 base, with 16 bases remaining between them. The CDR3 reads CSANRERGNTEAFF. The DNA for the CDR3 is TGCAGCGCGAACAGGGAACGGGGGAACACTGAAGCTTTCTTT.

The chain links TRBV6-5 to TRBJ1-2; D might be TRBD1 (6 bases). This CDR3 contains 14 residues. Germline V gene lookup returns CDR1 MNHEY and CDR2 SVGAGI. V was clipped by 4 bases and J by 5 bases, with 14 bases between them. The CDR3 DNA follows: TGTGCCAGCAGTTTGGGGGGGGCGGAATATGGCTACACCTTC. As protein: CASSLGGAEYGYTF.

This chain uses TRBV5-1 with TRBJ2-4; perhaps TRBD2 as D (6 bases). From germline, CDR1 is SGHRS and CDR2 YFSETQ. This CDR3 spans 14 amino acids. The ends were cut back, 2 bases at V and 1 base at J, with 7 bases in the middle. The CDR3 spells CASSLRGAKNIQYF. Written as DNA, the CDR3 is TGCGCCAGCAGCTTACGGGGGGCCAAAAACATTCAGTACTTC.

The sample holds one count of this clone. The chain employs TRBV28 and TRBJ2-3; tentative D call: TRBD1 (6 bases). V was trimmed by 7 bases and J by 4 bases, leaving 15 bases between them. CDR1 is MDHEN, CDR2 SYDVKM, per germline. The length of the CDR3 is 14 residues. The CDR3 loop is CASTQGRSPDTQYF. The CDR3 nucleotides are TGTGCCAGCACCCAGGGGCGCAGCCCAGATACGCAGTATTTT.

The rearrangement links TRBV6-1 to TRBJ1-5, with no clear D. The CDR3 totals 16 residues. V was clipped by 3 bases and J by 0 bases, with 12 bases between them. Germline CDR1 reads MNHNS; CDR2 reads SASEGT. The CDR3 reads CASSEAHGSSNQPQHF. CDR3 in DNA: TGTGCCAGCAGTGAGGCACATGGGAGTAGCAATCAGCCCCAGCATTTT.

This chain joins TRBV7-3 and TRBJ1-1; D unresolved. Trimming stripped 0 bases from V and 6 bases from J, with 8 bases between. The CDR3 sequence is 13 residues long. Germline V gene lookup returns CDR1 SGHTA and CDR2 FQGTGA. The DNA for the CDR3 is TGTGCCAGCAGCTTAACGGTGAGGGCTGAAGCTTTCTTT. Residues: CASSLTVRAEAFF.

This rearrangement joins TRBV6-2 or TRBV6-3 to TRBJ2-2; a weak D match, TRBD1 (7 bases). Trimming took 4 bases from V and 3 from J, leaving 15 bases between them. In germline, CDR1 is MNHEY, CDR2 SVGEGT. There are 16 residues in the CDR3. The CDR3 is CASSLAGGPYTGELFF. The DNA of the CDR3 is TGTGCCAGCAGTTTAGCAGGGGGGCCCTACACCGGGGAGCTGTTTTTT.